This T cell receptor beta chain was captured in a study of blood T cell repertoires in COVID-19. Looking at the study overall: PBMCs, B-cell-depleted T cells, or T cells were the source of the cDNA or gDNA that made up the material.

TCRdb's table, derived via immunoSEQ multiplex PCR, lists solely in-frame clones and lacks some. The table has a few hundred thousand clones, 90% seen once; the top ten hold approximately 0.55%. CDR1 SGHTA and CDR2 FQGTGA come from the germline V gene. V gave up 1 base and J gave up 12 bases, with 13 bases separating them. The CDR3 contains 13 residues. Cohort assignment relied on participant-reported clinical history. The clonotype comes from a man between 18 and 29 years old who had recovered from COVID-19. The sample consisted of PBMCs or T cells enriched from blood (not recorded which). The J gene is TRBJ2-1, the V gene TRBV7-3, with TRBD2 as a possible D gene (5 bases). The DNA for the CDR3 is TGTGCCAGCAGCTTAAGCGCACCCAGCGGGCAGTTCTTC. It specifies CASSLSAPSGQFF.